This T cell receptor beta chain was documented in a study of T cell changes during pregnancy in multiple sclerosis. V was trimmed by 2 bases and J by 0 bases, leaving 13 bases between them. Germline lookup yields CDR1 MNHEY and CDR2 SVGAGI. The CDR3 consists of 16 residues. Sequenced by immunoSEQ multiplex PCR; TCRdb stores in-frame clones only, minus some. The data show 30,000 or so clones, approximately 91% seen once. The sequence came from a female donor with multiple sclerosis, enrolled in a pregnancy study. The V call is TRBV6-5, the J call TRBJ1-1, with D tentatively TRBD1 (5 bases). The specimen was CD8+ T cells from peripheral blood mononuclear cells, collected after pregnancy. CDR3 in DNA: TGTGCCAGCAGTTACCGAACCGCGGGGGTGAACACTGAAGCTTTCTTT. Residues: CASSYRTAGVNTEAFF.